This entry lists 21 T cell receptor beta chains sequenced from one sample in a study of blood T cell repertoires in COVID-19. Data came from immunoSEQ multiplex PCR; TCRdb stores just in-frame clones and leaves some out. The sample carries some 19,000 clones, roughly nine tenths recorded once. Sample: peripheral blood. These receptors were taken from a man in his sixties with active COVID-19.

The gene calls are TRBV19 and TRBJ2-6; 9 positions agree with TRBD1. Germline CDR1 reads LNHDA; CDR2 reads SQIVND (reference sequence). This CDR3 region has 15 residues. Trimming removed 8 bases from V and 0 bases from J; junction bases left unmatched: 2. DNA for the CDR3: TGTGCCAGTGGGACAGGGCGCTCTGGGGCCAACGTCCTGACTTTC. It translates to CASGTGRSGANVLTF.

This chain links TRBV18 with TRBJ1-5; D gene ambiguous. Germline CDR1 and CDR2: KGHSH and LQKENI. CDR3 length equals 13 residues. The germline V and J ends were trimmed by 4 bases and 5 bases, with 9 bases remaining between them. The CDR3, as DNA: TGTGCCAGCTCACAAGCCGGGGATCAGCCCCAGCATTTT. Translation: CASSQAGDQPQHF. Supplemented by reference TRBV18 and TRBJ1-5, the full variable domain reads NAGVMQNPRHLVRRRGQEARLRCSPMKGHSHVYWYRQLPEEGLKFMVYLQKENIIDESGMPKERFSAEFPKEGPSILRIQQVVRGDSAAYFCASSQAGDQPQHFGDGTRLSIL.

This clone was observed once. The genes are TRBV2 and TRBJ2-7; 12 bases agree with TRBD2. The J segment lost 2 bases and the V segment lost 4 bases, leaving 9 bases of the junction unmatched. CDR1 is SNHLY, CDR2 FYNNEI, per germline. This CDR3 is 17 amino acids long. The CDR3 loop is CASSVLLAGGIAYEQYF. As DNA, the CDR3 is TGTGCCAGCAGTGTTCTACTAGCGGGGGGTATTGCCTACGAGCAGTACTTC.

The gene calls are TRBV19 and TRBJ1-4; possible D gene TRBD1, 5 bases. This CDR3 has 14 residues. Per germline, CDR1 LNHDA and CDR2 SQIVND (reference sequence). Trimming cost V 3 bases and J 4 bases, with 9 bases left between them. CDR3 in DNA: TGTGCCAGTAGTATCGGCGGGGGTAATGAAAAACTGTTTTTT. As protein: CASSIGGGNEKLFF.

The chain combines TRBV19 with TRBJ2-2, with D uncertain. The CDR3 consists of 12 residues. Germline values: CDR1 LNHDA, CDR2 SQIVND (reference sequence). The V gene lost 5 bases and the J gene lost 7 bases, with 8 bases spanning the gap. CDR3 in amino acids: CASSVQVGELFF. In DNA form, the CDR3 reads TGTGCCAGTAGTGTCCAGGTCGGGGAGCTGTTTTTT.

The rearrangement links TRBV27 to TRBJ2-7; perhaps TRBD2 as D (5 bases). CDR1 and CDR2 from the germline V gene are MNHEY and SMNVEV (reference sequence). The V end was cut by 6 bases, the J end by 3 bases, with 9 bases between. This CDR3 spans 12 amino acids. CDR3 bases: TGTGCCAGCAGCGCCGGAGGCTACGAGCAGTACTTC. This encodes CASSAGGYEQYF.

The V call is TRBV11-2, the J call TRBJ2-7; a weak D match, TRBD2 (6 bases). V was shortened by 3 bases and J by 3 bases, with 12 bases between the two germline ends. CDR1 and CDR2 (germline): SGHAT, FQNNGV. The CDR3 loop spans 14 amino acids. DNA of the CDR3: TGTGCCAGCAGCTTTCCGGGACTCCTCTACGAGCAGTACTTC. Amino acid sequence: CASSFPGLLYEQYF.

The V and J genes are TRBV29-1 and TRBJ1-1; 9 positions agree with TRBD1. The germline V gene encodes CDR1 SQVTM and CDR2 ANQGSEA. Trimming cost V 6 bases and J 0 bases; bases outside gene matches: 11. The CDR3 contains 16 residues. The CDR3 region has the DNA TGCAGCGTCCGGGACAGGGTGGGAAGAATGAACACTGAAGCTTTCTTT. This translates into CSVRDRVGRMNTEAFF.

The chain carries TRBV19 and TRBJ2-4, with 8 bases aligning to TRBD2. The ends lost 6 bases at V and 1 base at J; junction bases unmatched: 8. Looked up from germline, CDR1 is LNHDA and CDR2 is SQIVND (reference sequence). The CDR3 contains 16 residues. CDR3 nucleotide sequence: TGTGCCAGTAGAGGGACGCCGGGGGGGGCCAAAAACATTCAGTACTTC. Protein sequence: CASRGTPGGAKNIQYF.

This rearrangement joins TRBV5-5 to TRBJ1-5; 7 bases fit TRBD1. The CDR3 is 16 residues long. V shed 2 bases and J 1 base; nucleotides not matched to a gene: 6. Germline assignment: CDR1 SGHKS and CDR2 YYEKEE (reference sequence). CDR3 DNA: TGTGCCAGCAGCTTCAACAGGGGTAGCAGCAATCAGCCCCAGCATTTT. It translates to CASSFNRGSSNQPQHF.

The rearrangement joins TRBV7-9 to TRBJ2-5, with TRBD1 as a possible D gene (6 bases). V lost 3 bases and J lost 4, with 18 bases in between. The CDR3 contains 16 residues. From germline, CDR1 is SEHNR and CDR2 FQNEAQ (reference sequence). CDR3 coding DNA: TGTGCCAGCAGCTTTACTGGGGGCGCGATGGTAGAGACCCAGTACTTC. Protein: CASSFTGGAMVETQYF.

The CDR3 region is CAISPWDQDRGSEAFF. CDR3 in DNA: TGTGCCATCAGCCCCTGGGATCAGGACAGGGGTTCTGAAGCTTTCTTT. The chain combines TRBV10-3 with TRBJ1-1, with 9 nucleotides matching TRBD1. The CDR3 has 16 residues. J gave up 6 bases and V 6 bases, and 14 bases lay outside the gene matches. Per the germline V gene, CDR1 is ENHRY and CDR2 is SYGVKD.

The chain couples TRBV5-1 to TRBJ2-5, with a weak D call TRBD1 (5 bases). Trimming left V 10 bases short and J 14 bases short, with 21 bases between. The CDR3 spans 11 residues. CDR1 SGHRS and CDR2 YFSETQ come from the germline V gene. This CDR3 reads CAGTGWGRGYF. CDR3 in DNA: TGCGCCGGCACTGGGTGGGGTAGGGGTTACTTC. Drawing the rest from reference TRBV5-1 and TRBJ2-5, the complete variable domain is KAGVTQTPRYLIKTRGQQVTLSCSPISGHRSVSWYQQTPGQGLQFLFEYFSETQRNKGNFPGRFSGRQFSNSRSEMNVSTLELGDSALYLCAGTGWGRGYFGPGTRLLVL.

V gene TRBV19 combines with J gene TRBJ2-1; 7 nucleotides agree with TRBD1. V shed 3 bases, J shed 7 bases, and the junction held 15 bases outside the gene matches. The CDR3 contains 17 residues. Germline V lookup: CDR1 LNHDA, CDR2 SQIVND (reference sequence). For the CDR3, the DNA is TGTGCCAGTAGTATTGGGCGCTACGGTGGGACAGCAAATGAGCAGTTCTTC. This encodes CASSIGRYGGTANEQFF.

This clone appeared once. This rearrangement joins TRBV15 to TRBJ2-7, with 9 bases fitting TRBD1. The germline CDR1 and CDR2 sequences are LNHNV and YYDKDF (reference sequence). J was trimmed by 7 bases and V by 3 bases; bases with no gene match: 10. The CDR3 sequence is 15 residues long. This chain's CDR3 is CATSSPGQGLLEQYF. The CDR3 nucleotides read TGTGCCACCAGCAGCCCGGGACAGGGACTCCTGGAGCAGTACTTC.

The chain combines TRBV7-2 with TRBJ1-5, with a tentative D call TRBD1 (5 bases). V lost 2 bases and J 1 base, leaving 15 bases between the germline ends. There are 17 residues in the CDR3. CDR1 is SGHTA, CDR2 FQGNSA, per germline. The CDR3 loop is CASSLKGVFGSNQPQHF. The CDR3 region has the DNA TGTGCCAGCAGCTTAAAAGGGGTCTTTGGGAGCAATCAGCCCCAGCATTTT.

The chain has TRBV2 and TRBJ2-2, with no clear D. CDR1 SNHLY and CDR2 FYNNEI come from the germline V gene. The germline V and J ends were trimmed by 6 bases and 4 bases, with 12 bases remaining between them. The CDR3 runs to 14 residues. This CDR3 is CASRVLGSTGELFF. CDR3 in DNA: TGTGCCAGCAGGGTGCTAGGTTCCACCGGGGAGCTGTTTTTT.

Details on this clone: A read error may account for a junction end that differs from germline. The chain links TRBV7-2 to TRBJ1-4, with D maybe TRBD1 (5 bases). Germline V lookup: CDR1 SGHTA, CDR2 FQGNSA. CDR3 length: 15 amino acids. CDR3 region: CASTLDRGGNEKLFF. CDR3 in DNA: TGTGCCAGCACCTTAGATCGGGGGGGGAATGAAAAACTGTTTTTT.

V and J are TRBV11-3 and TRBJ2-5, with D perhaps matching TRBD2 (5 bases). V was cut by 0 bases and J by 4 bases, with 12 bases left in between. This CDR3 region has 15 residues. Germline V gene lookup returns CDR1 SGHNT and CDR2 YENEEA. The chain's CDR3 is CASSLDLFGGETQYF. The CDR3 nucleotides are TGTGCCAGCAGCTTAGATCTGTTTGGAGGAGAGACCCAGTACTTC. Together with reference TRBV11-3 and TRBJ2-5, the CDR3 gives the full variable domain: EAGVVQSPRYKIIEKKQPVAFWCNPISGHNTLYWYLQNLGQGPELLIRYENEEAVDDSQLPKDRFSAERLKGVDSTLKIQPAELGDSAVYLCASSLDLFGGETQYFGPGTRLLVL.

The chain links TRBV7-9 to TRBJ2-5; TRBD2 aligns across 15 bases. J lost 7 bases, V lost 8 bases, and 8 bases had no gene match. The CDR3 is 15 amino acids. The germline gives CDR1 SEHNR, CDR2 FQNEAQ (reference sequence). In nucleotides, the CDR3 is TGTGCCAGCGAACTCCCGGGACTAGCGGGGGGGACCCAGTACTTC. Translating it yields CASELPGLAGGTQYF.

V and J are TRBV3-1 (or the pseudogene TRBV3-2) and TRBJ2-2; 12 bases line up with TRBD2. V gave up 2 bases and J gave up 6 bases; unmatched junction bases: 7. CDR3 size: 17 residues. Germline CDR1 is LGHDT and CDR2 is YNNKEL (reference sequence). The CDR3 DNA is TGTGCCAGCAGCCAACTCCGACTAGCGGGAGTGGCCGGGGAGCTGTTTTTT. Translating it yields CASSQLRLAGVAGELFF.